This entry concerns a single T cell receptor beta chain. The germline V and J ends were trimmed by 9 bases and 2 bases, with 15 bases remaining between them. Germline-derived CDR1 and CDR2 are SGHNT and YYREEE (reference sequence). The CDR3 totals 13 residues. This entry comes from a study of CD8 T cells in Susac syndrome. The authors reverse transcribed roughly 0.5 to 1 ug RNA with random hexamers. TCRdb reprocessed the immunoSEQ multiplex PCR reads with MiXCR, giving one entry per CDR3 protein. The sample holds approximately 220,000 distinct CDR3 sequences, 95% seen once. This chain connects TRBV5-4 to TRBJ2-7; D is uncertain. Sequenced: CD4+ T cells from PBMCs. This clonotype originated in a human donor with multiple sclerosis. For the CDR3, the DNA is TGTGCCACACATTATGGCGGAGCCTACGAGCAGTACTTC. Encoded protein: CATHYGGAYEQYF.